A selection of T cell receptor beta chains follows, all from one sample in a study of tumor and adjacent non-tumor tissue in lung cancer. TCRdb used MiXCR to reprocess the multiplex PCR reads, holding one entry per CDR3 protein. The sample consists of 110,000 or so distinct CDR3 sequences, roughly 74% of them appearing once. Sequenced: lung tumor tissue. These TCRs come from a woman aged 60-70 years with non-small cell lung cancer. The CDR3 runs from the conserved cysteine through the conserved F or W. A D gene is named only where the DNA matches it firmly. Clone size is not always given. Where it is, it says once, few, many or a class for expanded clones.

clone size,D gene,V gene,J gene,CDR3 DNA,CDR3 protein
NA,TRBD2,TRBV4-3,TRBJ2-3,TGTGCCAGCAGCCAAGGGAGGGTGAGGGGAGATACGAAGCATTTT,CASSQGRVRGDTKHF
NA,NA,TRBV20-1,TRBJ1-5,TGCGGTCTCAGGAGATGCAATCAGTCCCAGCATTTT,CGLRRCNQSQHF
NA,TRBD2,TRBV28,TRBJ2-1,TGTGCCAGCAGTTTATTGGGGACTTGCGGGAGGGGTTCCTACAATGAGCAGTTCTTC,CASSLLGTCGRGSYNEQFF
NA,TRBD1,TRBV7-2,TRBJ2-5,TGTGCCAGCAACTTAGGATGGCCGGGACAGGGGCAAGATACCCAGTACTTC,CASNLGWPGQGQDTQYF
NA,NA,TRBV5-1,TRBJ1-1,TGCGCCAGCAGCTTTACAGGAAACAATGAAGCTTTCTTT,CASSFTGNNEAFF
NA,NA,TRBV11-3,TRBJ2-3,TGTGCCAGTAACCCCGCCGGGCAGGGAGGTCATACACAGTATTTT,CASNPAGQGGHTQYF
NA,NA,TRBV28,TRBJ1-2,TGTGCCAGCAGTTTACCCGCTCAGGGAAAGTATGGCTACACCTTC,CASSLPAQGKYGYTF
medium-sized,NA,TRBV11-2,TRBJ1-6,TGTGCCAGCAGCTTACTGAATTCACCCCTCCACTTT,CASSLLNSPLHF
once,TRBD1,TRBV4-1,TRBJ1-1,TGTACCAGCAGCCAAGGACAGGGGGCGAAGGCTGAGACTTTCTTT,CTSSQGQGAKAETFF
NA,TRBD2,TRBV15,TRBJ2-7,TGTGCCACCAGCCCCAGAGCGGGGGCCTACGAGCAGTACTTC,CATSPRAGAYEQYF
many,NA,TRBV12-3/TRBV12-4,TRBJ1-1,TGTGCCAGCAGTTTAGGTTTGAGCACTGAAGCTTTCTTT,CASSLGLSTEAFF
few,NA,TRBV19,TRBJ2-7,TGTGCCAGTAGTATATCTAACAGGGTCTCCTACGAGCAGTACTTC,CASSISNRVSYEQYF
NA,TRBD2,TRBV7-2,TRBJ2-3,TGTGTCACCGGGGGGGGGATCAATCAGCCCCAGTATTTT,CVTGGGINQPQYF
NA,NA,TRBV28,TRBJ1-2,TGTACCAGCACCAGGGGAGGGGCACGATCTGATGGCTACACCTTC,CTSTRGGARSDGYTF
NA,NA,TRBV4-3,TRBJ2-5,TGCGCAAGCAGCCGACACCGGGACTCACAAGAGACCCAGAGCTTC,CASSRHRDSQETQSF
NA,NA,TRBV7-2,TRBJ2-5,TGTGCCAGCAGCTTAGCCTGGGCGGAGGGGGTGGAGACCCAGTACTTC,CASSLAWAEGVETQYF
few,NA,TRBV6-5,TRBJ1-3,TGTGCCAGCAGTGCCGACAGCGGAAACACCATATATTTT,CASSADSGNTIYF
NA,NA,TRBV10-2,TRBJ2-2,TGCGCCAGCAGGACAGGAGCGAACACCGGGGAGCTGTTTTTT,CASRTGANTGELFF